Listed below are T cell receptor beta chains from one sample, sequenced in a study of blood T cell repertoires in COVID-19. The repertoire was sequenced with immunoSEQ multiplex PCR; TCRdb's copy has only in-frame clones and lacks some. The table has about 87,000 clones, over 80% seen once. Sequenced material: peripheral blood. The receptors were sampled from a woman in her sixties or seventies with acute or convalescent COVID-19. Both conserved end residues are part of each CDR3. Only part of the rows carry a size: once, few, many, or a class if the clone is expanded.

size	J	V	CDR3
-	TRBJ1-2	TRBV7-8	CASSLGFRGNGYTF
-	TRBJ2-2	TRBV11-1	CASSQQGKNTGELFF
-	TRBJ2-5	TRBV6-1	CASSEIMGAWETQYF
-	TRBJ1-6	TRBV3-1/TRBV3-2	CASSQSDRGNSPLHF
-	TRBJ1-5	TRBV30	CAWSPRANQPQHF
-	TRBJ1-5	TRBV6-1	CASSEGSTNQPQHF
-	TRBJ1-1	TRBV5-1	CASSPQGGAIEAFF
-	TRBJ1-1	TRBV11-1	CASSHEFRGLNTEAFF
-	TRBJ2-7	TRBV6-5	CASGEQIHEQYF
-	TRBJ1-5	TRBV6-1	CASSEVDWQPQHF
-	TRBJ2-5	TRBV28	CASSLSGGQETQYF
-	TRBJ2-5	TRBV11-3	CASSLLPQETQYF
-	TRBJ1-2	TRBV19	CASSPEIRNGYTF
-	TRBJ1-2	TRBV18	CASSRTGQSLYNYGYTF
once	TRBJ2-1	TRBV5-1	CASSLAPPSSYNEQFF
-	TRBJ1-3	TRBV29-1	CSVEVVAAGNTIYF
-	TRBJ2-1	TRBV6-5	CASTGTGPHNEQFF
-	TRBJ2-2	TRBV6-5	CASSYAGTVNTGELFF
few	TRBJ1-2	TRBV12-3/TRBV12-4	CASSLVQGGGYTF
-	TRBJ1-3	TRBV9	CASSPRVDWSGNTIYF
-	TRBJ1-1	TRBV5-1	CASSISTVANTEAFF
-	TRBJ2-7	TRBV5-1	CASSLDGGVNYEQYF
-	TRBJ2-2	TRBV7-3	CASSFLAGYGGELFF
-	TRBJ2-7	TRBV12-2	CASRLDTGGWVAGGREQYF
few	TRBJ1-5	TRBV5-5	CASSPGGTANPPQHF
once	TRBJ1-6	TRBV18	CASSPSPTGGYSPLHF
-	TRBJ1-1	TRBV19	CASSIGNTEAFF
-	TRBJ1-1	TRBV19	CASSNRDEAFF
-	TRBJ1-2	TRBV29-1	CSVRTGLYGYTF
-	TRBJ2-3	TRBV7-3	CASSFGPTDTQYF
-	TRBJ2-2	TRBV19	CASRTTGGNTGELFF
-	TRBJ1-2	TRBV11-2	CASSYGSGYTF